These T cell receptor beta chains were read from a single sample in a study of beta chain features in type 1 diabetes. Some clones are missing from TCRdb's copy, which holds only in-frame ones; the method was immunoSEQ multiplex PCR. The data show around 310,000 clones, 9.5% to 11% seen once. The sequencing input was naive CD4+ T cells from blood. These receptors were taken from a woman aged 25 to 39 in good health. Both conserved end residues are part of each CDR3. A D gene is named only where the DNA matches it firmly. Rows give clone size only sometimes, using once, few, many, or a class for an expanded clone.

CDR3 protein: CASSEAGRSTGRTGYTF
CDR3 DNA: TGTGCCAGCAGTGAAGCGGGTCGGAGTACAGGGCGCACTGGCTACACCTTC
J gene: TRBJ1-2
clone size: .
D gene: .
V gene: TRBV6-1

CDR3 protein: CASSVVSGVNNEQFF
CDR3 DNA: TGTGCCAGCAGCGTAGTGTCGGGAGTGAACAATGAGCAGTTCTTC
J gene: TRBJ2-1
clone size: few
D gene: .
V gene: TRBV9

CDR3 protein: CATRGEGSNEQYF
CDR3 DNA: TGCGCCACCCGGGGGGAGGGATCCAACGAGCAGTACTTC
J gene: TRBJ2-7
clone size: few
D gene: TRBD2
V gene: TRBV10-2

CDR3 protein: CASRTGGGSYNEQFF
CDR3 DNA: TGTGCCAGCAGGACAGGGGGAGGCTCCTACAATGAGCAGTTCTTC
J gene: TRBJ2-1
clone size: .
D gene: TRBD1
V gene: TRBV6-5

CDR3 protein: CASSPLAGVTGANVLTF
CDR3 DNA: TGTGCCAGCTCACCCCTAGCGGGAGTCACTGGGGCCAACGTCCTGACTTTC
J gene: TRBJ2-6
clone size: .
D gene: TRBD2
V gene: TRBV18

CDR3 protein: CAISDGDRVQTQYF
CDR3 DNA: TGTGCCATCAGTGACGGCGACAGGGTTCAGACCCAGTACTTC
J gene: TRBJ2-5
clone size: .
D gene: TRBD1
V gene: TRBV10-3

CDR3 protein: CASSPRSGEQYF
CDR3 DNA: TGTGCCAGCAGCCCAAGGTCGGGCGAGCAGTACTTC
J gene: TRBJ2-7
clone size: .
D gene: .
V gene: TRBV7-2

CDR3 protein: CASSAGTGIEQYF
CDR3 DNA: TGTGCCAGCAGTGCCGGGACAGGGATCGAGCAGTACTTC
J gene: TRBJ2-7
clone size: .
D gene: TRBD1
V gene: TRBV28

CDR3 protein: CASSPRQGHNEQFF
CDR3 DNA: TGCGCCAGCAGCCCCCGGCAGGGGCACAATGAGCAGTTCTTC
J gene: TRBJ2-1
clone size: .
D gene: .
V gene: TRBV5-1

CDR3 protein: CAWRPPGRMNTGELFF
CDR3 DNA: TGTGCCTGGAGACCGCCCGGGAGGATGAACACCGGGGAGCTGTTTTTT
J gene: TRBJ2-2
clone size: few
D gene: TRBD2
V gene: TRBV30

CDR3 protein: CASSLLAEAFF
CDR3 DNA: TGTGCCAGCAGCCTACTTGCTGAAGCTTTCTTT
J gene: TRBJ1-1
clone size: few
D gene: .
V gene: TRBV5-6

CDR3 protein: CASSPRGTEAFF
CDR3 DNA: TGCGCCAGCAGCCCCAGGGGGACTGAAGCTTTCTTT
J gene: TRBJ1-1
clone size: .
D gene: TRBD1
V gene: TRBV4-3

CDR3 protein: CASSLGYADTQYF
CDR3 DNA: TGCGCCAGCAGCTTGGGGTATGCGGATACGCAGTATTTT
J gene: TRBJ2-3
clone size: .
D gene: .
V gene: TRBV5-1

CDR3 protein: CASSPSVTGMNTEAFF
CDR3 DNA: TGTGCCAGCTCACCGTCGGTGACAGGAATGAACACTGAAGCTTTCTTT
J gene: TRBJ1-1
clone size: .
D gene: .
V gene: TRBV18

CDR3 protein: CAISREGPGSYNEQFF
CDR3 DNA: TGTGCCATCAGTCGGGAGGGCCCTGGTAGCTACAATGAGCAGTTCTTC
J gene: TRBJ2-1
clone size: .
D gene: TRBD2
V gene: TRBV10-3

CDR3 protein: CASSHYRDYTQYF
CDR3 DNA: TGCGCCAGCAGCCACTACCGGGACTATACGCAGTATTTT
J gene: TRBJ2-3
clone size: few
D gene: .
V gene: TRBV4-1

CDR3 protein: CASSFGNSGNTIYF
CDR3 DNA: TGTGCCAGCAGTTTCGGGAACTCTGGAAACACCATATATTTT
J gene: TRBJ1-3
clone size: few
D gene: .
V gene: TRBV27

CDR3 protein: CASSGGLGSYEQYF
CDR3 DNA: TGTGCCAGCAGCGGGGGACTAGGGTCCTACGAGCAGTACTTC
J gene: TRBJ2-7
clone size: few
D gene: TRBD2
V gene: TRBV9

CDR3 protein: CSVRETRTGEGKLFF
CDR3 DNA: TGCAGCGTTCGGGAAACCCGGACAGGGGAAGGAAAACTGTTTTTT
J gene: TRBJ1-4
clone size: few
D gene: TRBD1
V gene: TRBV29-1

CDR3 protein: CASSMREGLGEQYF
CDR3 DNA: TGTGCCAGTAGTATGAGGGAGGGCCTTGGCGAGCAGTACTTC
J gene: TRBJ2-7
clone size: .
D gene: TRBD2
V gene: TRBV19

CDR3 protein: CAISESAGVDSGEQYF
CDR3 DNA: TGTGCCATCAGTGAGTCGGCGGGAGTAGATTCGGGCGAGCAGTACTTC
J gene: TRBJ2-7
clone size: .
D gene: TRBD2
V gene: TRBV10-3

CDR3 protein: CSAGAQTANTGELFF
CDR3 DNA: TGCAGCGCGGGAGCTCAGACCGCGAACACCGGGGAGCTGTTTTTT
J gene: TRBJ2-2
clone size: .
D gene: .
V gene: TRBV29-1

CDR3 protein: CASSFMTSGKTEQYF
CDR3 DNA: TGTGCCAGCAGTTTTATGACTAGCGGGAAGACGGAGCAGTACTTC
J gene: TRBJ2-7
clone size: few
D gene: TRBD2
V gene: TRBV27

CDR3 protein: CASSIEEVVVDEQFF
CDR3 DNA: TGCGCCAGCAGCATAGAAGAGGTAGTCGTCGATGAGCAGTTCTTC
J gene: TRBJ2-1
clone size: few
D gene: .
V gene: TRBV5-1

CDR3 protein: CASSLAAGPKNIQYF
CDR3 DNA: TGTGCCAGCAGCTTGGCCGCAGGGCCCAAAAACATTCAGTACTTC
J gene: TRBJ2-4
clone size: .
D gene: .
V gene: TRBV5-8

CDR3 protein: CASSPGLGITDTQYF
CDR3 DNA: TGTGCCAGCTCACCAGGACTAGGGATCACAGATACGCAGTATTTT
J gene: TRBJ2-3
clone size: .
D gene: TRBD2
V gene: TRBV18

CDR3 protein: CASSQARRDEQPQHF
CDR3 DNA: TGCGCCAGCAGTCAAGCCAGACGGGATGAACAGCCCCAGCATTTT
J gene: TRBJ1-5
clone size: .
D gene: .
V gene: TRBV23-1

CDR3 protein: CASSPVPGQGAQPQHF
CDR3 DNA: TGCGCCAGCAGCCCGGTCCCGGGACAGGGCGCTCAGCCCCAGCATTTT
J gene: TRBJ1-5
clone size: few
D gene: TRBD1
V gene: TRBV4-1

CDR3 protein: CAWTADSYNEQFF
CDR3 DNA: TGTGCCTGGACAGCGGACTCCTACAATGAGCAGTTCTTC
J gene: TRBJ2-1
clone size: .
D gene: .
V gene: TRBV30

CDR3 protein: CASSSGLDYNEQFF
CDR3 DNA: TGTGCCAGCAGCTCGGGACTAGATTACAATGAGCAGTTCTTC
J gene: TRBJ2-1
clone size: .
D gene: TRBD2
V gene: TRBV7-3

CDR3 protein: CASSPVGQGVHEQYF
CDR3 DNA: TGTGCCAGCTCACCCGTAGGACAGGGGGTCCACGAGCAGTACTTC
J gene: TRBJ2-7
clone size: few
D gene: TRBD1
V gene: TRBV18